The 13 T cell receptor beta chains below come from one sample, sequenced in a study of T cells in women clearing cervical HPV infection. The protocol was immunoSEQ multiplex PCR, while the TCRdb copy is restricted to in-frame clones and leaves out a portion. The table counts around 35,000 clones; around 1.7% lies in the top ten. The specimen was blood buffy coat. Receptors originate from a woman between 18 and 70 years old with a cervical HPV16 infection that either progressed to CIN3+ or cleared (not recorded which).

For this clone: The CDR3 is cut off 3 residues early in the read; its end comes from the germline J gene. The chain combines TRBV4-1 with TRBJ2-5, with D unresolved. The CDR3 contains 15 residues. The germline V and J ends were trimmed by 0 bases and 2 bases, with 10 bases remaining between them. Per the germline V gene, CDR1 is MGHRA and CDR2 is YSYEKL. CDR3 bases read: TGCGCCAGCAGCCAAGATCGAGTCTATCAAGAGACC. Translated: CASSQDRVYQET. The whole CDR3 protein is CASSQDRVYQETQYF.

Notes on this clone: The read is 3 residues too short to cover the CDR3 end, so that end is filled in from the germline J gene. The chain combines TRBV7-9 with TRBJ1-1; D not certain. The CDR3 has 12 amino acids. Germline CDR1 and CDR2: SEHNR and FQNEAQ (reference sequence). V was shortened by 7 bases and J by 5 bases, with 11 bases between the two germline ends. Here the CDR3 reads CASTSGKTEAFF. CDR3 DNA, as far as it was read: TGTGCCAGCACCTCGGGGAAGACTGAA.

As for this clone: The read comes to an end 3 residues before the CDR3 does, leaving the germline J gene to fill in the end. V gene TRBV6-2 or TRBV6-3 combines with J gene TRBJ2-7, with TRBD2 matching over 10 bases. This CDR3 comprises 14 residues. V shed 6 bases and J 4 bases; nucleotides not matched to a gene: 6. Looked up from germline, CDR1 is MNHEY and CDR2 is SVGEGT. The CDR3: CASSQLAGTYEQYF. Incomplete CDR3 DNA: TGTGCCAGCAGCCAACTAGCGGGGACTTACGAG.

As to this clone: The missing CDR3 end, 3 residues past where the read stops, is filled in from the germline J gene. This chain joins TRBV29-1 and TRBJ2-7, with TRBD1 matching over 7 bases. CDR1 and CDR2 from the germline V gene are SQVTM and ANQGSEA. V shed 7 bases and J 4 bases; nucleotides not matched to a gene: 4. The CDR3 loop spans 11 amino acids. Incomplete CDR3 DNA: TGCAGCGGCCTACAGGGGTACGAG. Its protein is CSGLQGYE. The full CDR3 protein reads CSGLQGYEQYF.

In regard to this clone: The CDR3 goes on 3 residues after the read ends, and that part is filled in from the germline J gene. The chain links TRBV5-1 to TRBJ2-1, with D possibly being TRBD1 (7 bases). This CDR3 has 14 amino acids. V lost 9 bases, J lost 9 bases, and 22 bases lay in between. In germline, CDR1 is SGHRS, CDR2 YFSETQ. CDR3 sequence: CATSSQGGGGEQFF. The CDR3 bases that were read are TGCGCCACCTCCAGTCAGGGGGGAGGAGGTGAG.

With regard to this clone: The read falls 3 residues short of the CDR3 end, and the missing part is taken from the germline J gene. This chain uses TRBV11-1 with TRBJ1-2; 7 positions match TRBD1. The germline gives CDR1 SGHAT, CDR2 FQDESV (reference sequence). The CDR3 covers 13 residues. Losses at the gene ends were 5 bases for V and 7 bases for J; bases not matched to a gene: 7. CDR3 residues: CASSHDRVRGYTF. The part of the CDR3 DNA that was read is TGTGCCAGCAGCCATGACAGGGTCCGTGGC.

In the case of this clone: A read error may produce the germline difference seen at one junction end. With the read ending 3 residues before the CDR3 end, the germline J gene is used to fill in that end. This chain connects TRBV4-2 to TRBJ2-7, with D maybe TRBD1 (5 bases). From germline, CDR1 is LGHNA and CDR2 YNFKEQ. This CDR3 comprises 15 residues. The CDR3 sequence: CASSPRIGQYYEQYF. The part of the CDR3 DNA that was read is TGCGCCAGCAGCCCCAGAATAGGACAATACTACGAG.

Partial CDR3 DNA: TGTGCCAGCAGCTTGGGGGGGACAGCTAGGAATGAAAAA. It encodes CASSLGGTARNEK. The whole CDR3 is CASSLGGTARNEKLFF. This chain joins TRBV5-4 and TRBJ1-4, with TRBD1 matching 7 bases. The read finishes 3 residues shy of the CDR3 end, and the germline J gene is used to complete it. The length of the CDR3 is 16 residues. Looked up from germline, CDR1 is SGHNT and CDR2 is YYREEE (reference sequence). V gave up 0 bases and J gave up 5 bases; unmatched junction bases: 7.

Notes on this clone: Read sequence stops 3 residues before the CDR3 end, and the germline J gene provides the missing end. The V and J genes are TRBV13 and TRBJ1-1; weak D call: TRBD1 (6 bases). Germline CDR1 PRHDT, CDR2 FYEKMQ (reference sequence). V was shortened by 5 bases and J by 3 bases, with 19 bases between the two germline ends. There are 16 residues in the CDR3. The sequenced CDR3 bases are TGTGCCAGCAGCGCCCACTCCGGGACACAGGACACTGAA. It is translated as CASSAHSGTQDTE. The complete CDR3 sequence is CASSAHSGTQDTEAFF.

Of note for this clone: The CDR3 end falls 3 residues outside the read, so it is completed with the germline J gene. This rearrangement joins TRBV5-1 to TRBJ2-3, with 8 bases that match TRBD2. Germline V lookup: CDR1 SGHRS, CDR2 YFSETQ. Trimming removed 4 bases from V and 5 bases from J; junction bases left unmatched: 12. This CDR3 has 16 residues. Partial CDR3 DNA: TGCGCCAGCAGCATCGGGGGACTAGGCGGCGGAGATACG. It codes for CASSIGGLGGGDT. The CDR3 reads in full as CASSIGGLGGGDTQYF.

With respect to this clone: The DNA ends 3 residues before the CDR3 does, and the rest of the CDR3 is filled in from the germline J gene. The chain carries TRBV18 and TRBJ1-2; no clear D gene. CDR1 is KGHSH and CDR2 is LQKENI in the germline V gene. The CDR3 runs 15 residues. Here the CDR3 reads CASSPPASGVYDYTF. The CDR3 bases that were read are TGTGCCAGCTCACCACCGGCTAGCGGGGTTTACGAC.

Of note for this clone: The read ends 3 residues early relative to the CDR3; the germline J gene fills the gap. The chain has TRBV2 and TRBJ1-2; D not resolved. The CDR3 is made up of 12 amino acids. The V end lost 3 bases, the J end lost 5 bases, and 7 bases lay between the germline ends. Germline-derived CDR1 and CDR2 are SNHLY and FYNNEI. The covered CDR3 bases are TGTGCCAGCAGTGAGAGGTTTTATGGC. Its protein product is CASSERFYG. The entire CDR3 protein reads CASSERFYGYTF.

Details on this clone: Read data end 3 residues before the CDR3 end; the end is taken from the germline J gene. The gene calls are TRBV20-1 and TRBJ2-3; 10 nucleotides align to TRBD1. The CDR3 totals 14 residues. Germline trimming cut 3 bases from V and 7 bases from J; bases unmatched to any gene: 7. The germline V gene has CDR1 DFQATT and CDR2 SNEGSKA (reference sequence). CDR3: CSASRGTGENTQYF. Incomplete CDR3 DNA: TGCAGTGCTAGTCGGGGGACAGGGGAGAATACG.